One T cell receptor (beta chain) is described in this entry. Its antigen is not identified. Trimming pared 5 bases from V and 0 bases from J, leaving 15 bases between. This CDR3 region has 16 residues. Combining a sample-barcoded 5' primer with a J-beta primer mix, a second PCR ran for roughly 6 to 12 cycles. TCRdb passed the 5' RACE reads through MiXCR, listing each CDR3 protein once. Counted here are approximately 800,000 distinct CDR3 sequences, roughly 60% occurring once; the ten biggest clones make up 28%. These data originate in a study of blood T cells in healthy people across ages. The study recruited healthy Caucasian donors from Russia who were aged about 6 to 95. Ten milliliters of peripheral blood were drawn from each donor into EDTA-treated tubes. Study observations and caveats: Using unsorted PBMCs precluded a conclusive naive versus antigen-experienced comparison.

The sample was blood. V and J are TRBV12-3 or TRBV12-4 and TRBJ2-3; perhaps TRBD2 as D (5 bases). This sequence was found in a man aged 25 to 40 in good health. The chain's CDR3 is CASSLSPGISTDTQYF. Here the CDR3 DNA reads TGTGCCAGCAGTCTGTCCCCGGGGATAAGCACAGATACGCAGTATTTT.